This T cell receptor (beta chain) is from a study of blood T cells in healthy people across ages (dated by TCRdb to 2013 to 2016). For context, the study as a whole: In model experiments, template switching captured roughly one uniquely barcoded TCR beta cDNA molecule for every two T cells. The study analyzed two additional independent replicas of 1 million unique cDNA reads from the same blood draw for two donors, one aged 18 to 30 and one aged 80 or older. To track age-related changes in TCR beta repertoire diversity, the study relied on deep sequencing normalized with unique cDNA molecular identifiers. To avoid experimental bias, donors of different ages were spread randomly across the sequencing lanes. Donors were grouped into four age groups: young (average roughly 16 years), middle-aged (less than 40), aged (over 55) and long-lived (about 89). On the study overall, not on this receptor specifically: As age increased, observed TCR beta diversity per million T cells dropped in a roughly linear way, and a significant reduction was already evident by age 40. Conclusive comparison of naive and antigen-experienced compartments was prevented by the profiling of bulk unsorted PBMCs. Estimates of total diversity based on one million sequenced T cells were regarded as lower bounds and as underestimates. The CMV infection status of donors was not known, potentially confounding age-related changes in expanded clonotypes. A strong correlation was found between observed TCR beta diversity and the percentage of naive T cells measured by flow cytometry. Compared with the aged group, the long-lived group had more naive CD4+ T cells, fewer expanded clones and increased TCR diversity, a pattern suggesting age selection.

On this clonotype: There is no known antigen for this receptor. No qualities accompany the bases; no much larger clone lies one base away.

V loses 6 bases of germline sequence and J loses 7 bases, and the interval between the two ends is 10 bases. From its cysteine to its phenylalanine, the CDR3 spans 11 amino acids. Just the 33-base CDR3 DNA is kept, in frame starting at base 1. Donors were approximately 42 systemically healthy Caucasian individuals from Russia aged roughly 6 to 90 years. Each donor gave about 9.8 milliliters of peripheral blood, drawn into EDTA-treated Vacutainer tubes. PBMCs were isolated by Ficoll-Paque density-gradient centrifugation, with at least 6 million obtained per sample. Total RNA was extracted from PBMCs with Trizol reagent, with at least 6 micrograms obtained per sample. For every donor, an aliquot of PBMCs went through flow cytometry to measure the percentages of naive CD45RAhigh/CD27high T cells. The library was generated by 5' RACE. The data were produced on an Illumina HiSeq 2500. The second PCR ran for roughly 7 to 11 cycles and used a J-beta primer mix along with a sample-barcoded 5' primer. A unique molecular identifier was introduced onto each TCR beta cDNA molecule by a template-switch 5' adaptor carrying 12 random nucleotides. Each sample yielded at least 2.5 million CDR3-containing paired-end reads. The Mint cDNA synthesis kit, primed by a TRBC-specific oligonucleotide, was used to synthesize first-strand cDNA from all RNA. Following uracil-DNA glycosylase treatment, a first 18-cycle PCR with universal primers M1SS and BC2_uni_R was performed on all cDNA. The study's own analysis went as follows. Normalization of each sample was performed by random selection of 1 million high-quality reads, each carrying a distinct molecular identifier. Reads sharing molecular identifiers were discarded rather than binned into consensus sequences. MiTCR, set to a Q25 quality threshold and the strictest error-elimination algorithm, was used for CDR3 identification, clonotype clustering and error correction. Lower-bound total TCR beta diversity was estimated with a nonparametric unseen species model using Euler transformation. TCRdb applied fastp at Q25 and MiXCR to the public reads, then kept only in-frame beta chains. A single entry per CDR3 protein holds the most common genes and DNA from its merged rows. The V and J calls and clone size are TCRdb's, not the authors'. The sample yields hundreds of thousands of distinct CDR3 sequences; approximately 22% were counted once. The top ten clones comprise approximately 20% of the sample.

Input material: blood. The chain joins TRBV12-3 or TRBV12-4 to TRBJ2-7, with no confident D gene call. This receptor was taken from a man in his sixties or seventies in good health. Read as DNA, the sequence is TGTGCCAGCAGCCGATCCCATGAGCAGTACTTC. Its translation is CASSRSHEQYF.